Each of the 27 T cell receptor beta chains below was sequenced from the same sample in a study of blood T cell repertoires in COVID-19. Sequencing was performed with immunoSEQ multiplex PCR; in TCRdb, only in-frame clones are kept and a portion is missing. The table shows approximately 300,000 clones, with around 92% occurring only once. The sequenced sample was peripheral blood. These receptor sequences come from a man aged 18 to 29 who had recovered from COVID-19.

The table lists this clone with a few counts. This chain's CDR3 is CASSPGLAGGPGELFF. The DNA of the CDR3 is TGTGCCAGCAGCCCCGGACTAGCGGGGGGGCCCGGGGAGCTGTTTTTT. The rearrangement joins TRBV7-3 to TRBJ2-2, with 15 bases identical to TRBD2. With V trimmed by 5 bases and J by 6 bases, 4 bases remained unmatched. Germline CDR1 reads SGHTA; CDR2 reads FQGTGA. The CDR3 has 16 amino acids.

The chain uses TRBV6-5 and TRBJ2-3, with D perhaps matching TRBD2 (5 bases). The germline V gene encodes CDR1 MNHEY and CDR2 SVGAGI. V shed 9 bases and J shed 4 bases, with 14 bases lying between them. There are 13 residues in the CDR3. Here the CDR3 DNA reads TGTGCCAGTAACGAGGGCTATTCAGATACGCAGTATTTT. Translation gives CASNEGYSDTQYF.

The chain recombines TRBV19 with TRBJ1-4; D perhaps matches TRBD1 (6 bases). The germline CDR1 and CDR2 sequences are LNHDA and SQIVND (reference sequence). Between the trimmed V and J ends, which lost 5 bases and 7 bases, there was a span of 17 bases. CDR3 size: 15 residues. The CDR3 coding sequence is TGTGCCAGTAGTCCGCGACAGGATCTTGGTGAAAAACTGTTTTTT. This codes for CASSPRQDLGEKLFF. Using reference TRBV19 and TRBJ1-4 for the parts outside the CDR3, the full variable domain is DGGITQSPKYLFRKEGQNVTLSCEQNLNHDAMYWYRQDPGQGLRLIYYSQIVNDFQKGDIAEGYSVSREKKESFPLTVTSAQKNPTAFYLCASSPRQDLGEKLFFGSGTQLSVL.

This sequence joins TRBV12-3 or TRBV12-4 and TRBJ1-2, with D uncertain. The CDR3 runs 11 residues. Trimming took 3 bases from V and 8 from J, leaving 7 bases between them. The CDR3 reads CASSFPRGYTF. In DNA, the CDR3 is TGTGCCAGCAGTTTCCCCAGGGGCTACACCTTC.

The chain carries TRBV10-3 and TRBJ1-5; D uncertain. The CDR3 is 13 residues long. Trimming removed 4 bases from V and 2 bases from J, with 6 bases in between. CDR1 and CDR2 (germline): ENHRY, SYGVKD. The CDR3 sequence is CAISVGGNQPQHF. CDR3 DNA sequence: TGTGCCATCAGTGTCGGGGGCAATCAGCCCCAGCATTTT.

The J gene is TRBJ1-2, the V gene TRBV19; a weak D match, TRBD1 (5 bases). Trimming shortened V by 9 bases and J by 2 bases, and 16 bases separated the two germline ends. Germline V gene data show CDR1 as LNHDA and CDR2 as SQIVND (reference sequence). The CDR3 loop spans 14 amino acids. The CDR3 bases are TGTGCCAGCAGTCAGGGAGGGGCCAACTATGGCTACACCTTC. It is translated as CASSQGGANYGYTF.

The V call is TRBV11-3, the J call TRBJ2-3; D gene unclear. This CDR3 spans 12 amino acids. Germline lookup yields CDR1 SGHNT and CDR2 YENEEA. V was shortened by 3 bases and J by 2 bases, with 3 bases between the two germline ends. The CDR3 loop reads CASSFNTDTQYF. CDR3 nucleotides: TGTGCCAGCAGCTTTAACACAGATACGCAGTATTTT.

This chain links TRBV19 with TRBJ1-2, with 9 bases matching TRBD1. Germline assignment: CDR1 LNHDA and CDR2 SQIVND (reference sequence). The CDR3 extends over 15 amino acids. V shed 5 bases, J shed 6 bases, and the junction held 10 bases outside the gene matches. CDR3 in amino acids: CASSAQGAPRDGYTF. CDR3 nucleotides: TGTGCCAGTAGTGCACAGGGGGCACCCAGGGATGGCTACACCTTC.

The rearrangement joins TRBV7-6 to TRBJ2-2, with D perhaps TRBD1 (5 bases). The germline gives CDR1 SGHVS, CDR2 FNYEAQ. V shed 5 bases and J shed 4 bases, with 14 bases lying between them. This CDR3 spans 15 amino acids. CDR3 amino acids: CASSPGQRSTGELFF. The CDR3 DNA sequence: TGTGCCAGCAGCCCAGGGCAGCGATCCACCGGGGAGCTGTTTTTT.

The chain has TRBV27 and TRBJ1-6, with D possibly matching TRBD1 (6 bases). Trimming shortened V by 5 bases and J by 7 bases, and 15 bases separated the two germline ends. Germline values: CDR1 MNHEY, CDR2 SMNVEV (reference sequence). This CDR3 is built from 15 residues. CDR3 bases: TGTGCCAGCAGTCCGGGACAATACTTCAATTCACCCCTCCACTTT. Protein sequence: CASSPGQYFNSPLHF.

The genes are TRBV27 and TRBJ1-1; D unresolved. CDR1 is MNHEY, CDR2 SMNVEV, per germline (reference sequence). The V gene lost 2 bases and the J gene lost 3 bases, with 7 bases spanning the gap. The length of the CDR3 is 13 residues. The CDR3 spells CASSLERYTEAFF. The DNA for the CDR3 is TGTGCCAGCAGTTTAGAGCGTTACACTGAAGCTTTCTTT.

CDR3 DNA sequence: TGTGCCACCAGATTTGGAGCGAACACTGAAGCTTTCTTT. Translating it yields CATRFGANTEAFF. This chain connects TRBV24-1 to TRBJ1-1; D not resolved. The CDR3 is 13 amino acids. Germline assignment: CDR1 KGHDR and CDR2 SFDVKD. The V end was cut by 7 bases, the J end by 1 base, with 9 bases between.

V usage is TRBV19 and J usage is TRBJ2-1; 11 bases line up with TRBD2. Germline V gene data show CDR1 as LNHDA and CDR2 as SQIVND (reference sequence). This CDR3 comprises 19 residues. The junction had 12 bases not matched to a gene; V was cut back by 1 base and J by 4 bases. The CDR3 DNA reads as TGTGCCAGTAGTATAGTTGGGCTAGCGGGAGGCAATCTATACAATGAGCAGTTCTTC. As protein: CASSIVGLAGGNLYNEQFF. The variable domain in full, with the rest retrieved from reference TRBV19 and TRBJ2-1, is DGGITQSPKYLFRKEGQNVTLSCEQNLNHDAMYWYRQDPGQGLRLIYYSQIVNDFQKGDIAEGYSVSREKKESFPLTVTSAQKNPTAFYLCASSIVGLAGGNLYNEQFFGPGTRLTVL.

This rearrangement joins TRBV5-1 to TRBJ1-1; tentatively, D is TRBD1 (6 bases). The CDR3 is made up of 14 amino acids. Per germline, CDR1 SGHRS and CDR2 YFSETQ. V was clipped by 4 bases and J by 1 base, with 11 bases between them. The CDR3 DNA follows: TGCGCCAGCAGCCGGGACACTCAGAACACTGAAGCTTTCTTT. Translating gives CASSRDTQNTEAFF.

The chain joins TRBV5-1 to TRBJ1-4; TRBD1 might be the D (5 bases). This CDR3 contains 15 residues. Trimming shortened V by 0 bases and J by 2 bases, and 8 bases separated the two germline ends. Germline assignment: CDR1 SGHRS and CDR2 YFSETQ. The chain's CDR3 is CASSLETATNEKLFF. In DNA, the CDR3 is TGCGCCAGCAGCTTGGAGACAGCGACTAATGAAAAACTGTTTTTT.

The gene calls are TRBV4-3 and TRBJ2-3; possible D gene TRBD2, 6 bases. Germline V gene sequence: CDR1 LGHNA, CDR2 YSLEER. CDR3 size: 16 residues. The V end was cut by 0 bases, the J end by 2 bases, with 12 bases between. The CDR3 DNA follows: TGCGCCAGCAGCCAAGATTCCGCGGGGCCCACAGATACGCAGTATTTT. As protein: CASSQDSAGPTDTQYF.

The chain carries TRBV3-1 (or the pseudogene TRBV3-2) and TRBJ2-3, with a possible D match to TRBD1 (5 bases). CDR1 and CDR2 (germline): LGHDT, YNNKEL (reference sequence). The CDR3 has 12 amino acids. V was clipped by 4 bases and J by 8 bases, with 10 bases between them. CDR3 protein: CASSPQGRTQYF. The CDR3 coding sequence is TGTGCCAGCAGCCCCCAGGGTCGTACGCAGTATTTT.

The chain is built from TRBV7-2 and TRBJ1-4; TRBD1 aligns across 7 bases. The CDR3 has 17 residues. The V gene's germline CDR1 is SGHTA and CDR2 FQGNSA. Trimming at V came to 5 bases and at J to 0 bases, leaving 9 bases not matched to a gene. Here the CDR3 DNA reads TGTGCCAGCAGCGCGCACGGGACAGACGCAACTAATGAAAAACTGTTTTTT. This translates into CASSAHGTDATNEKLFF.

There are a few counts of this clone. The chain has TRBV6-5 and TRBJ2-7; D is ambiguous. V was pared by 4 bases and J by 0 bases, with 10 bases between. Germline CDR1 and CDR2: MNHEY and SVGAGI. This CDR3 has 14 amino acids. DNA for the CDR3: TGTGCCAGCAGTTCCTTAGCCCGCTCCTACGAGCAGTACTTC. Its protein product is CASSSLARSYEQYF.

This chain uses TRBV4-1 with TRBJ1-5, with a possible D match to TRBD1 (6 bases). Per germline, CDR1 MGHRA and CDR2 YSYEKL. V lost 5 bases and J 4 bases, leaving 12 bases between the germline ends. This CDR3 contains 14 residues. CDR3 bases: TGCGCCAGCAGCAATCTACAGGGAAATCAGCCCCAGCATTTT. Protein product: CASSNLQGNQPQHF.

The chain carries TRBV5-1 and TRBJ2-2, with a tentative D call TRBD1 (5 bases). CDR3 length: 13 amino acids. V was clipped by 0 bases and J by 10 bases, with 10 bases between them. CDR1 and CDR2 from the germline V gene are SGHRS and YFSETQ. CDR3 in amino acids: CASSLGGEVELFF. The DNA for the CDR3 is TGCGCCAGCAGCTTGGGGGGCGAAGTGGAGCTGTTTTTT.

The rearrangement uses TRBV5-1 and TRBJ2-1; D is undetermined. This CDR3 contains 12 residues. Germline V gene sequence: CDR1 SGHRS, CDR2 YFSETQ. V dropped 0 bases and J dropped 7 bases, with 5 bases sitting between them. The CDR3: CASSLGENEQFF. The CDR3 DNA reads TGCGCCAGCAGCTTGGGAGAAAATGAGCAGTTCTTC. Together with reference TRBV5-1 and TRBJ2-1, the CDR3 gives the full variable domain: KAGVTQTPRYLIKTRGQQVTLSCSPISGHRSVSWYQQTPGQGLQFLFEYFSETQRNKGNFPGRFSGRQFSNSRSEMNVSTLELGDSALYLCASSLGENEQFFGPGTRLTVL.

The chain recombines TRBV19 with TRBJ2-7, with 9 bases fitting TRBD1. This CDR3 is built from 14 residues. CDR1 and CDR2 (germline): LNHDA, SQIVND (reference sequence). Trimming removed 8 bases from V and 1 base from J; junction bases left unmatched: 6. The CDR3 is CASSQGQGSYEQYF. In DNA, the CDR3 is TGTGCCAGTTCCCAAGGACAGGGGTCCTACGAGCAGTACTTC.

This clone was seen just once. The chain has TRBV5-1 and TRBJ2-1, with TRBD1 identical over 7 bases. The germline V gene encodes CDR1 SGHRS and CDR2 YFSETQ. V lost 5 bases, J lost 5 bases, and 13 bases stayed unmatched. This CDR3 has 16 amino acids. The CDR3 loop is CASSQAPGQINNEQFF. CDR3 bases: TGCGCCAGCAGTCAGGCTCCGGGACAGATAAACAATGAGCAGTTCTTC.

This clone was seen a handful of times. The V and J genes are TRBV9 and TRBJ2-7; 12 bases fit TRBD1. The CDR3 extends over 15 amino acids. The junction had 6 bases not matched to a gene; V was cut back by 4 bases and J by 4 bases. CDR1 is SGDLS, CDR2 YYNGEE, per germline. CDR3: CASSPGGQGAYEQYF. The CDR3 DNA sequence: TGTGCCAGCAGCCCTGGGGGACAGGGGGCATACGAGCAGTACTTC.

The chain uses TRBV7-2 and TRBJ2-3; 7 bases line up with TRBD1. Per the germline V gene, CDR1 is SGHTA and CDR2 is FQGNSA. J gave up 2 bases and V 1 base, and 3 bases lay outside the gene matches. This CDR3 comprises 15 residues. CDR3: CASSLDQGVTDTQYF. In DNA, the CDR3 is TGTGCCAGCAGCTTAGATCAGGGGGTCACAGATACGCAGTATTTT. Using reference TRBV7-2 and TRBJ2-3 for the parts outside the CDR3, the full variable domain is GAGVSQSPSNKVTEKGKDVELRCDPISGHTALYWYRQSLGQGLEFLIYFQGNSAPDKSGLPSDRFSAERTGGSVSTLTIQRTQQEDSAVYLCASSLDQGVTDTQYFGPGTRLTVL.

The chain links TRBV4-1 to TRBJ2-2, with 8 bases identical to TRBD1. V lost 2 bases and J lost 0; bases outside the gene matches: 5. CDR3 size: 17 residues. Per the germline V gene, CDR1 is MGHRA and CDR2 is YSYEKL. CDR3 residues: CASSQYRTGTNTGELFF. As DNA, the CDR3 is TGCGCCAGCAGCCAATATCGGACAGGGACGAACACCGGGGAGCTGTTTTTT.